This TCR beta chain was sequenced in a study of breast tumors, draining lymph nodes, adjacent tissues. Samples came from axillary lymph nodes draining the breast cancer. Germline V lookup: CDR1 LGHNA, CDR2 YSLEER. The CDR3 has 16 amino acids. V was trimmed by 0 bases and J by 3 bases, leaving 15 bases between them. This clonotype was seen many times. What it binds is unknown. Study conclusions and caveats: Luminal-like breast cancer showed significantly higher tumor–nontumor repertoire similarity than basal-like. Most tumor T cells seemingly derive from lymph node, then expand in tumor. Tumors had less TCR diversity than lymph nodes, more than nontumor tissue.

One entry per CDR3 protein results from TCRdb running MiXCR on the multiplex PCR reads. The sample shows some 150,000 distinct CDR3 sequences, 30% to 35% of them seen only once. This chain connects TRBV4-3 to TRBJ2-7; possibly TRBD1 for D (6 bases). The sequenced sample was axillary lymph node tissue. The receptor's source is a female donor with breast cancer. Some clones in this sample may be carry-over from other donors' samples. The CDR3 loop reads CASSQEVVGTSYEQYF. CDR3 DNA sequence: TGCGCCAGCAGCCAAGAGGTCGTCGGGACAAGCTACGAGCAGTACTTC.